The sequence of this T cell receptor beta chain was determined in a study of shared clonotypes between healthy human individuals. PBMC DNA, left unsorted, was sequenced on ten immunoSEQ deep assay plates. Original analysis: As immunoSEQ supplied junction-only sequences (without quality scores), filtering differed. Profiled with immunoSEQ multiplex PCR; TCRdb holds only in-frame clones, not every one. V and J calls and clone size are given by that table; D and trimming were obtained from the DNA. In the table there are hundreds of thousands of clones, 79% of which are singletons. The junction had 16 bases not matched to a gene; V was cut back by 5 bases and J by 6 bases. The CDR3 is 18 amino acids. Germline V gene lookup returns CDR1 SGHVS and CDR2 FNYEAQ. Adults of Caucasian background living in Nashville, Tennessee made up all donors.

The source is a woman aged 40 to 49 in good health. Some clones in this sample may be carry-over from other donors' samples. The chain joins TRBV7-6 to TRBJ2-1; 10 bases align to TRBD2. The sequencing sample was made of PBMCs. CDR3 protein: CASSPRWSGRALGNEQFF. In nucleotides, the CDR3 is TGTGCCAGCAGCCCCCGATGGAGCGGGAGGGCCCTAGGCAATGAGCAGTTCTTC.